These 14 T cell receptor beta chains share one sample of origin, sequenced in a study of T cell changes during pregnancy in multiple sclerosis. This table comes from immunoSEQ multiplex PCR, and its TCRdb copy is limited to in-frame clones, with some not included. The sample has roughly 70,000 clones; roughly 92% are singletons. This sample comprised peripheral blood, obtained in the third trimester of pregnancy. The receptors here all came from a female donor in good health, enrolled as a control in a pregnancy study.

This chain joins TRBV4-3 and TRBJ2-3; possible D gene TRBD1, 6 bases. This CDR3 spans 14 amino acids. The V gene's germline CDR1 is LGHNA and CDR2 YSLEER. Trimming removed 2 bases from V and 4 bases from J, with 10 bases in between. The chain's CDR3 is CASSQLGHSDTQYF. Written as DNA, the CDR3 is TGCGCCAGCAGCCAATTGGGACATTCAGATACGCAGTATTTT.

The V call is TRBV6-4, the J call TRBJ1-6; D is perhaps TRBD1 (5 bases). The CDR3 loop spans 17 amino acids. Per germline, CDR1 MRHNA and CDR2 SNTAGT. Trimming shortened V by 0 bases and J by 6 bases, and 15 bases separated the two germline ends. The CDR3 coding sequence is TGTGCCAGCAGTGACTCGAGACAGAGTGGGGCTAATTCACCCCTCCACTTT. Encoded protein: CASSDSRQSGANSPLHF.

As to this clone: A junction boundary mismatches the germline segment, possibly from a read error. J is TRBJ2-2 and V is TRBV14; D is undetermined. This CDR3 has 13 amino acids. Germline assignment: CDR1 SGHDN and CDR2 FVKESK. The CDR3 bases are TGTGCCGGCAGCCAAGACGAGTACGGGGAGCTGTTTTTT. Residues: CAGSQDEYGELFF.

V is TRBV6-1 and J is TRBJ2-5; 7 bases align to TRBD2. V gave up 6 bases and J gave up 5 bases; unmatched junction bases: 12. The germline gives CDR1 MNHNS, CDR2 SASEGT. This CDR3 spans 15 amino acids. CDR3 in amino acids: CASSAWTRFGETQYF. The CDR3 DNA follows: TGTGCCAGCAGCGCCTGGACTAGGTTCGGTGAGACCCAGTACTTC.

DNA of the CDR3: TGTGCCAGTAGTAATAATAGGGGGATGAACACTGAAGCTTTCTTT. Translating gives CASSNNRGMNTEAFF. V usage is TRBV19 and J usage is TRBJ1-1, with D maybe TRBD1 (6 bases). V was clipped by 4 bases and J by 0 bases, with 12 bases between them. This CDR3 spans 15 amino acids. Germline loops: CDR1 LNHDA, CDR2 SQIVND (reference sequence).

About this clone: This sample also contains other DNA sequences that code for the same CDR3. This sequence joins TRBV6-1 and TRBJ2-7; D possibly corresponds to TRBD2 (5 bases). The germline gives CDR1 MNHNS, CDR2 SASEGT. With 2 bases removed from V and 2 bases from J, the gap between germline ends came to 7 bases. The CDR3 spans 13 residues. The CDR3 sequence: CASSERGPYEQYF. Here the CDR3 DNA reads TGTGCCAGCAGTGAACGGGGTCCCTACGAGCAGTACTTC.

In nucleotides, the CDR3 is TGTGCCAGCAGTGACTCGATTGAGGGTGAGCAGTTCTTC. Encoded protein: CASSDSIEGEQFF. This chain connects TRBV6-4 to TRBJ2-1; the D gene is possibly TRBD2 (5 bases). The CDR3 is 13 residues long. Per germline, CDR1 MRHNA and CDR2 SNTAGT. V was pared by 0 bases and J by 9 bases, with 9 bases between.

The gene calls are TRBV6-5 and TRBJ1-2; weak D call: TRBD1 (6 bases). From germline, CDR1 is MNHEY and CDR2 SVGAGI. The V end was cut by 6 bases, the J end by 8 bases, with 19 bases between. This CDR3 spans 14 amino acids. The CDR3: CASRYPRGGKGYTF. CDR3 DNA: TGTGCCAGCAGATACCCGAGGGGGGGTAAAGGCTACACCTTC.

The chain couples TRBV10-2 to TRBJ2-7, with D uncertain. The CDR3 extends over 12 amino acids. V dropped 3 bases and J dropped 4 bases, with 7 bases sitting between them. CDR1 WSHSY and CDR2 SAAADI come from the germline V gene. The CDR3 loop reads CASSDTEYEQYF. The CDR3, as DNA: TGCGCCAGCAGTGATACAGAGTACGAGCAGTACTTC.

CDR3 amino acids: CASSAGQGRTGEQYF. The CDR3 coding sequence is TGTGCCAGCAGCGCCGGACAGGGGCGGACTGGCGAGCAGTACTTC. The V call is TRBV7-2, the J call TRBJ2-7, with 9 bases identical to TRBD1. Trimming removed 5 bases from V and 6 bases from J; junction bases left unmatched: 11. The germline gives CDR1 SGHTA, CDR2 FQGNSA. The CDR3 loop spans 15 amino acids.

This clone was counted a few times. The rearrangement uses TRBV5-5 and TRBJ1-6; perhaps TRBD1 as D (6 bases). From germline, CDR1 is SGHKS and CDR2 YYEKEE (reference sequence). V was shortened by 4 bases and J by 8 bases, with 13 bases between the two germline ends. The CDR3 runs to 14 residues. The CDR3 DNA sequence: TGTGCCAGCAGCGAAACGACAGGTTATTCACCCCTCCACTTT. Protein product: CASSETTGYSPLHF.

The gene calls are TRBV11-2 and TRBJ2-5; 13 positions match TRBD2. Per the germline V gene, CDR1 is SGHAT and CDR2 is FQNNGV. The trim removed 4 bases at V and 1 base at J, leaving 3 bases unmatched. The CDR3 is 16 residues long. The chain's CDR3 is CASSSGLAGPQETQYF. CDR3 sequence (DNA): TGTGCCAGCAGCTCGGGACTAGCGGGGCCCCAAGAGACCCAGTACTTC.

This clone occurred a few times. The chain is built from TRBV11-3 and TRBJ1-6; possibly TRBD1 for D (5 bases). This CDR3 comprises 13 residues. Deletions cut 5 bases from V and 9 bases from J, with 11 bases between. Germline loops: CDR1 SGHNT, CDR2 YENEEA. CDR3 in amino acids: CASSQGWGSPLHF. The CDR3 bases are TGTGCCAGCAGCCAGGGCTGGGGTTCACCCCTCCACTTT.

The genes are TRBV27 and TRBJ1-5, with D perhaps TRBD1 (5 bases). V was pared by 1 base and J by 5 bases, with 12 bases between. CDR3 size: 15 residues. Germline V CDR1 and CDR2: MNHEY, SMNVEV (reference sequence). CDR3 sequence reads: CASSLYGQGDQPQHF. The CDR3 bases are TGTGCCAGCAGTTTATACGGGCAGGGCGATCAGCCCCAGCATTTT.